The 14 T cell receptor beta chains below come from one sample, sequenced in a study of regulatory T cells in long-lasting Graves disease. CDR3 regions were amplified by Arm-PCR using iRepertoire HTBI primers to build TCR beta libraries. TCRdb re-analysed the multiplex PCR reads in MiXCR, keeping a single row per CDR3 protein. The table shows hundreds of thousands of distinct CDR3 sequences, with roughly 21% occurring only once. As to time point: persistent/refractory GD, antithyroid drugs over 5 years with positive TRAb. RNA isolated from PBMCs was used to make the TCR library. The sample in question was peripheral blood mononuclear cells (PBMCs), obtained when the disease was refractory, from a patient treated with antithyroid drugs. The source is a female donor with Graves disease.

The chain links TRBV7-9 to TRBJ1-3, with D perhaps TRBD1 (6 bases). The CDR3 sequence is 15 residues long. V dropped 5 bases and J dropped 0 bases, with 11 bases sitting between them. Per the germline V gene, CDR1 is SEHNR and CDR2 is FQNEAQ (reference sequence). CDR3 in amino acids: CASSSDRISGNTIYF. The DNA for the CDR3 is TGTGCCAGCAGCAGCGACAGGATCTCTGGAAACACCATATATTTT.

This clonotype has at least ten counts. The chain links TRBV6-5 to TRBJ2-7; D unresolved. Trimming stripped 0 bases from V and 2 bases from J, with 11 bases between. CDR3 length: 15 amino acids. The germline gives CDR1 MNHEY, CDR2 SVGAGI. DNA of the CDR3: TGTGCCAGCAGTTACTCGCTTGCCCGCACCTACGAGCAGTACTTC. As protein: CASSYSLARTYEQYF.

The genes are TRBV2 and TRBJ2-7; D unresolved. Germline CDR1 reads SNHLY; CDR2 reads FYNNEI. The CDR3 sequence is 14 residues long. The V end lost 4 bases, the J end lost 3 bases, and 13 bases lay between the germline ends. The CDR3 region has the DNA TGTGCCAGCAGTGGACCTGATGCCCACTACGAGCAGTACTTC. It is translated as CASSGPDAHYEQYF. The variable domain in full, completed from reference TRBV2 and TRBJ2-7, reads EPEVTQTPSHQVTQMGQEVILRCVPISNHLYFYWYRQILGQKVEFLVSFYNNEISEKSEIFDDQFSVERPDGSNFTLKIRSTKLEDSAMYFCASSGPDAHYEQYFGPGTRLTVT.

The gene calls are TRBV27 and TRBJ2-7; 7 nucleotides agree with TRBD1. V lost 2 bases, J lost 6 bases, and 4 bases stayed unmatched. Per germline, CDR1 MNHEY and CDR2 SMNVEV (reference sequence). This CDR3 region has 13 residues. DNA for the CDR3: TGTGCCAGCAGTTTAGGGACAGTGGGCGAGCAGTACTTC. The encoded protein is CASSLGTVGEQYF.

This clonotype was counted between two and nine times. The chain carries TRBV3-1 and TRBJ1-2; D uncertain. Germline V gene data show CDR1 as LGHDT and CDR2 as YNNKEL (reference sequence). Trimming took off 0 bases at V and 4 bases at J, with 12 bases between the two ends. This CDR3 contains 15 residues. CDR3 loop: CASSQDGVSGYGYTF. CDR3 nucleotides: TGTGCCAGCAGCCAAGACGGAGTCAGCGGCTATGGCTACACCTTC.

Regarding this clonotype: With a much larger clone just one base away, this may be a read error. This chain links TRBV6-4 with TRBJ2-7; 9 bases agree with TRBD2. CDR3 length: 17 amino acids. The V gene's germline CDR1 is MRHNA and CDR2 SNTAGT. CDR3 sequence (DNA): TGTGCCAGCAGTTACTCCATCAACAGCGGGAGGCCTTGCGAGCAGTACTTC. It translates to CASSYSINSGRPCEQYF.

There are many counts of this clonotype. The chain employs TRBV10-3 and TRBJ1-5; D gene unclear. Germline V gene lookup returns CDR1 ENHRY and CDR2 SYGVKD. This CDR3 is 12 amino acids long. With 3 bases removed from V and 5 bases from J, the gap between germline ends came to 5 bases. CDR3 in DNA: TGTGCCATCAGTGATAGGGATCAGCCCCAGCATTTT. Translation gives CAISDRDQPQHF.

This clonotype has just a few counts. This chain links TRBV20-1 with TRBJ1-1, with TRBD1 identical over 7 bases. The CDR3 length is 12 residues. CDR1 is DFQATT, CDR2 SNEGSKA, per germline (reference sequence). After removal of 6 bases from V and 1 base from J, the junction contained 2 bases not matched to a gene. CDR3 DNA: TGCAGTGCCGGACAGGCGAACACTGAAGCTTTCTTT. Translating gives CSAGQANTEAFF.

This clonotype was seen many times. The rearrangement uses TRBV12-5 and TRBJ2-5; 9 bases are a match to TRBD1. The length of the CDR3 is 15 residues. Trimming took 1 base from V and 5 from J; bases not matched to a gene: 5. CDR1 and CDR2 from the germline V gene are LGHNT and FRNRAP. CDR3 DNA sequence: TGTGCTAGTGGTTTGGCAACAGGGGGCTCGGAGACCCAGTACTTC. It codes for CASGLATGGSETQYF.

This clonotype was observed a handful of times. CDR3 region: CASSLVWDGYTF. CDR3 nucleotides: TGTGCCAGCAGCTTAGTTTGGGATGGCTACACCTTC. This chain links TRBV7-2 with TRBJ1-2, with no clear D. CDR3 length equals 12 residues. Per the germline V gene, CDR1 is SGHTA and CDR2 is FQGNSA. Trimming cost V 1 base and J 6 bases, with 6 bases left between them.

This clonotype was counted only a few times. The rearrangement links TRBV4-1 to TRBJ2-7; no definite D call. CDR3 length: 14 amino acids. Germline CDR1 reads MGHRA; CDR2 reads YSYEKL. Trimming removed 0 bases from V and 2 bases from J, with 8 bases in between. CDR3 nucleotides: TGCGCCAGCAGCCAAGATCCAGTGGCCTACGAGCAGTACTTC. Amino acids: CASSQDPVAYEQYF.

This clonotype has ten or more counts. V is TRBV28 and J is TRBJ2-6; D possibly corresponds to TRBD1 (5 bases). V was trimmed by 7 bases and J by 0 bases, leaving 13 bases between them. There are 16 residues in the CDR3. Germline assignment: CDR1 MDHEN and CDR2 SYDVKM. CDR3: CASTLPGLSGANVLTF. CDR3 bases: TGTGCCAGCACCTTACCAGGGCTCTCTGGGGCCAACGTCCTGACTTTC.

This clonotype was observed at least ten times. The chain is built from TRBV28 and TRBJ1-1; TRBD1 aligns across 7 bases. The CDR3 is 14 amino acids. The trim removed 2 bases at V and 4 bases at J, leaving 4 bases unmatched. Germline V gene lookup returns CDR1 MDHEN and CDR2 SYDVKM. This CDR3 is CASSLHTGVTEAFF. The CDR3 DNA is TGTGCCAGCAGTTTACATACAGGGGTCACTGAAGCTTTCTTT.

As concerns this clonotype: Its ends do not fully match the called genes, so a read error is possible. The CDR3 DNA reads TGTGCCAGCAGTTTAGACAGGGGTGAGCAGTTCTTC. This translates into CASSLDRGEQFF. The gene calls are TRBV11-3 and TRBJ2-1; 8 nucleotides line up with TRBD1. Germline V gene lookup returns CDR1 SGHNT and CDR2 YENEEA. The length of the CDR3 is 12 residues.